The 10 T cell receptor beta chains below all came from one sample that was sequenced in a study of CD8 T cells in Susac syndrome. Reverse transcription used about 0.45 to 1 ug RNA and random hexamers. Via MiXCR, TCRdb re-called the immunoSEQ multiplex PCR reads, giving one row per CDR3 protein. This table has hundreds of thousands of distinct CDR3 sequences, about 89% appearing once. The material sequenced was CD8+ T cells from PBMCs. These receptors originate from a human donor with multiple sclerosis.

The rearrangement uses TRBV24-1 and TRBJ2-5; TRBD1 matches at 8 bases. The J segment lost 4 bases and the V segment lost 9 bases, leaving 9 bases of the junction unmatched. The CDR3 is 14 residues long. From germline, CDR1 is KGHDR and CDR2 SFDVKD. CDR3 sequence reads: CATGPTGDSETQYF. CDR3 coding DNA: TGTGCCACCGGACCGACAGGGGATTCAGAGACCCAGTACTTC.

This chain links TRBV7-2 with TRBJ2-1; D gene ambiguous. The V gene lost 4 bases and the J gene lost 3 bases, with 13 bases spanning the gap. The V gene's germline CDR1 is SGHTA and CDR2 FQGNSA. This CDR3 spans 15 amino acids. The CDR3, as DNA: TGTGCCAGCAGCTCTGGATTGTTCAGCTACAATGAGCAGTTCTTC. As protein: CASSSGLFSYNEQFF. The variable domain in full, with the rest retrieved from reference TRBV7-2 and TRBJ2-1, is GAGVSQSPSNKVTEKGKDVELRCDPISGHTALYWYRQSLGQGLEFLIYFQGNSAPDKSGLPSDRFSAERTGGSVSTLTIQRTQQEDSAVYLCASSSGLFSYNEQFFGPGTRLTVL.

The chain links TRBV5-4 to TRBJ2-1, with a tentative D call TRBD1 (5 bases). Germline CDR1 is SGHNT and CDR2 is YYREEE (reference sequence). The CDR3 spans 14 residues. Deletions cut 0 bases from V and 7 bases from J, with 11 bases between. CDR3 region: CASSLEGYRNEQFF. For the CDR3, the DNA is TGTGCCAGCAGCTTGGAAGGCTACAGGAATGAGCAGTTCTTC.

The V call is TRBV12-3 or TRBV12-4, the J call TRBJ2-2, with D hard to call. V was clipped by 5 bases and J by 5 bases, with 9 bases between them. CDR3 length: 13 amino acids. The CDR3 loop is CASSPTSTGELFF. The CDR3 DNA follows: TGTGCCAGCAGTCCGACATCTACCGGGGAGCTGTTTTTT.

The count of this clonotype is one. The CDR3 loop is CASSQTSGSPYEQYF. In DNA, the CDR3 is TGTGCCAGCTCCCAGACTAGCGGGAGCCCCTACGAGCAGTACTTC. The chain combines TRBV18 with TRBJ2-7; 12 nucleotides agree with TRBD2. J gave up 2 bases and V 6 bases, and 5 bases lay outside the gene matches. The CDR3 runs 15 residues. The V gene's germline CDR1 is KGHSH and CDR2 LQKENI.

In its sample, this clonotype was seen a few times. V and J are TRBV13 and TRBJ2-2; maybe TRBD1 (6 bases). Trimming removed 5 bases from V and 4 bases from J, with 11 bases in between. The CDR3 totals 14 residues. Germline loops: CDR1 PRHDT, CDR2 FYEKMQ (reference sequence). As DNA, the CDR3 is TGTGCCAGCAGCCTATGGACAGTCACCGGGGAGCTGTTTTTT. Translated, it gives CASSLWTVTGELFF.

The rearrangement joins TRBV9 to TRBJ1-4; no reliable D call. V lost 7 bases to trimming and J lost 4 bases, with 14 bases between them. This CDR3 is 14 amino acids long. CDR1 is SGDLS, CDR2 YYNGEE, per germline. The CDR3 spells CASGGSPSNEKLFF. Written as DNA, the CDR3 is TGTGCCAGCGGTGGGTCACCGAGTAATGAAAAACTGTTTTTT.

V is TRBV19 and J is TRBJ2-7; the match to TRBD2 covers 14 bases. V was pared by 8 bases and J by 2 bases, with 14 bases of the junction left unmatched. Germline V gives CDR1 LNHDA, CDR2 SQIVND (reference sequence). The CDR3 is made up of 18 amino acids. CDR3 sequence: CASSGLAGGSVLTYEQYF. The DNA of the CDR3 is TGTGCCAGTTCCGGACTAGCGGGGGGAAGCGTACTTACCTACGAGCAGTACTTC.

V usage is TRBV12-3 or TRBV12-4 and J usage is TRBJ2-1; D ambiguous. The CDR3 covers 14 residues. Trimming pared 5 bases from V and 3 bases from J, leaving 11 bases between. CDR3 amino acids: CASSQGPLYNEQFF. CDR3 coding DNA: TGTGCCAGCAGTCAAGGGCCACTCTACAATGAGCAGTTCTTC.

This chain connects TRBV15 to TRBJ2-4; no clear D. Germline V gene sequence: CDR1 LNHNV, CDR2 YYDKDF (reference sequence). V was trimmed by 0 bases and J by 5 bases, leaving 11 bases between them. CDR3 length: 15 residues. CDR3 coding DNA: TGTGCCACCAGCAGAGAGTTAACAGCTCAAAACATTCAGTACTTC. It yields the protein CATSRELTAQNIQYF.